Reported below is one TCR beta chain. Germline V gene sequence: CDR1 MNHNS, CDR2 SASEGT. The CDR3 extends over 15 amino acids. Trimming left V 1 base short and J 1 base short, with 10 bases between. The data belong to a study of immune evolution from preneoplasia to lung adenocarcinoma. Clones were read by immunoSEQ multiplex PCR, and TCRdb kept only the in-frame ones, dropping some. The sample contains over 4,000 clones, 80% to 90% of which appear only once. This chain uses TRBV6-1 with TRBJ2-5; no clear D gene. Sequences were obtained from FFPE adjacent normal lung tissue. This receptor was taken from an older donor with lung adenocarcinoma. The CDR3 spells CASSEERTVQETQYF. The CDR3, as DNA: TGTGCCAGCAGTGAAGAAAGGACCGTCCAAGAGACCCAGTACTTC.